This TCR beta chain is drawn from a study of T-cell memory formation after mild COVID-19. General study findings and limits: Contracting CD4+ clones lay largely in CM and EM, with CD8+ ones residing in EMRA. The study found balanced CD4/CD8 in clones contracting day 15 to 85 and a CD4+ lean in later expanders.

This clonotype was seen only a few times. The target antigen is unknown. TCRdb passed the 5' RACE reads through MiXCR, listing each CDR3 protein once. The table records roughly 160,000 distinct CDR3 sequences, 9.5% to 13% of them present only once. The germline CDR1 and CDR2 sequences are SNHLY and FYNNEI. Trimming at V came to 8 bases and at J to 3 bases, leaving 15 bases not matched to a gene. The CDR3 is made up of 16 amino acids. This TCR derives from a man in his late teens or twenties who had mild COVID-19 (a few samples of this study predate the infection). Cell type and time point are not known. Sequenced material: PBMCs or a T cell subset sorted from them (not recorded which). The chain uses TRBV2 and TRBJ2-7; TRBD1 agrees at 8 bases. The CDR3 sequence is CASVGRGPDGYYEQYV. The CDR3 bases are TGTGCCAGCGTCGGCAGGGGGCCAGATGGCTACTACGAGCAGTACGTC.